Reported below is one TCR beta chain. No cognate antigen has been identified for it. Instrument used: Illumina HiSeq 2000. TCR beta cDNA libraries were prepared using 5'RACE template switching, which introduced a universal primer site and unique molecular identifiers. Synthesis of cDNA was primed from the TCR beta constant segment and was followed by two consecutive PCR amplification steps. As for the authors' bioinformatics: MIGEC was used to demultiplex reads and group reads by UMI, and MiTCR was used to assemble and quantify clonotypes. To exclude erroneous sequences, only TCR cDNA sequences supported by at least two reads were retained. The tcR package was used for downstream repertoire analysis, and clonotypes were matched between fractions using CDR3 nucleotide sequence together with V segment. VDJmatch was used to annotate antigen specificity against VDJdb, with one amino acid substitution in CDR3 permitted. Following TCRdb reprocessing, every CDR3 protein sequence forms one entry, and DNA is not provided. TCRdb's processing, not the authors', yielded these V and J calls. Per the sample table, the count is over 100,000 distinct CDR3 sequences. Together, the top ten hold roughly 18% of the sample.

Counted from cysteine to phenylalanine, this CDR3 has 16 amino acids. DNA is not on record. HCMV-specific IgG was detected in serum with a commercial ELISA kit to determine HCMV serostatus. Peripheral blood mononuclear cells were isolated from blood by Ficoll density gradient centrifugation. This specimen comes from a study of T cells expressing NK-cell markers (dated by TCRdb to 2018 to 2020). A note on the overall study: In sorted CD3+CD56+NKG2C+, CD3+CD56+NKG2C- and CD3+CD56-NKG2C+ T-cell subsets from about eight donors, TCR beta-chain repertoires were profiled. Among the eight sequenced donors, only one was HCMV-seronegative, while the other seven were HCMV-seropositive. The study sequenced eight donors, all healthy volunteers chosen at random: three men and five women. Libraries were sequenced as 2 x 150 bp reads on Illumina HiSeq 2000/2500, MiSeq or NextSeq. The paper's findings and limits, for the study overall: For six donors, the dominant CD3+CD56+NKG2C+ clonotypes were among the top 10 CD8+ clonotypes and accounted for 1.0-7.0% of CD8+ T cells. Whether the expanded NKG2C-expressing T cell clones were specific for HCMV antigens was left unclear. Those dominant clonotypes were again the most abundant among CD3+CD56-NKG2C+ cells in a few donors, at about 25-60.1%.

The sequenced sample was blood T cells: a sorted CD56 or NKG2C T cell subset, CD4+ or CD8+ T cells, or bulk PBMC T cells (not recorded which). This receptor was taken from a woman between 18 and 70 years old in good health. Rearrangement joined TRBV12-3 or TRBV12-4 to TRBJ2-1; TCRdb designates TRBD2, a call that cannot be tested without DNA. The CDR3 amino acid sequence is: CASSLVGARVGNEQFF.